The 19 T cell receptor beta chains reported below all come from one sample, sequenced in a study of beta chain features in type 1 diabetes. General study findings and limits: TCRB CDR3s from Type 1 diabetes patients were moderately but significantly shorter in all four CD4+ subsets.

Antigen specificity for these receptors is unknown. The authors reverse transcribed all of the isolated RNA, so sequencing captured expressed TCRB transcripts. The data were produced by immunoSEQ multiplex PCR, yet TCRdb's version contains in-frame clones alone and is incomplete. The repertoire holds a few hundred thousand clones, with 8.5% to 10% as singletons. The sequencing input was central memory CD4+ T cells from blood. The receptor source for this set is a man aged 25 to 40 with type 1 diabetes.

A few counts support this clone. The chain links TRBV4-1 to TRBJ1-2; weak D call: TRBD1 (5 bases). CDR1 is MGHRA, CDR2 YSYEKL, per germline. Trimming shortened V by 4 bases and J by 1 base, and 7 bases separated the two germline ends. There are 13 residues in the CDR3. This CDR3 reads CASSRRGNYGYTF. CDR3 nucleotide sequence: TGCGCCAGCAGCCGAAGGGGTAACTATGGCTACACCTTC.

The CDR3 spells CATSRVPSGSGWPNNEQFF. CDR3 DNA sequence: TGTGCCACCAGCAGAGTCCCTAGCGGGAGTGGTTGGCCCAACAATGAGCAGTTCTTC. This chain links TRBV15 with TRBJ2-1; 10 bases align to TRBD2. The J segment lost 5 bases and the V segment lost 1 base, leaving 14 bases of the junction unmatched. Per germline, CDR1 LNHNV and CDR2 YYDKDF (reference sequence). This CDR3 has 19 residues.

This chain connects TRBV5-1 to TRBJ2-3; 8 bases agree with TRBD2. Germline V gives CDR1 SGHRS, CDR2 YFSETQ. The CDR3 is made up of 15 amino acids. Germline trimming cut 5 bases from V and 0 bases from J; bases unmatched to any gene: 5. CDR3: CASRVASGSTDTQYF. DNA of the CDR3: TGCGCCAGCAGGGTGGCTAGCGGGAGCACAGATACGCAGTATTTT.

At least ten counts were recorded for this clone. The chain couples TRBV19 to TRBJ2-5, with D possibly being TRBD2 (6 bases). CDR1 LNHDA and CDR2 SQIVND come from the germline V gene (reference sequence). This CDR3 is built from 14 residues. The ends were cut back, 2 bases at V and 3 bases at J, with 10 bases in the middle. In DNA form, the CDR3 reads TGTGCCAGTAGTATACAACTAGCAGAAGAGACCCAGTACTTC. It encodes CASSIQLAEETQYF.

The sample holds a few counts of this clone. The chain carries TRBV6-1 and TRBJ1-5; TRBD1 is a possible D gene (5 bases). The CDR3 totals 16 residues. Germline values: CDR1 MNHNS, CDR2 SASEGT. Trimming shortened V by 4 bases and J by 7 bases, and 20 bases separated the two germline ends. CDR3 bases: TGTGCCAGCAGTGCGTACATGGGAGGGGAAAGCCAGCCCCAGCATTTT. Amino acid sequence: CASSAYMGGESQPQHF.

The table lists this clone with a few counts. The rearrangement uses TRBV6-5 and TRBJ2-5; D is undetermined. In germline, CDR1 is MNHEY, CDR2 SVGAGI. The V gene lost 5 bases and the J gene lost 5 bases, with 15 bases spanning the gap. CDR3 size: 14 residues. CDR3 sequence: CASSRRASPETQYF. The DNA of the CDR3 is TGTGCCAGCAGTCGCCGGGCCTCCCCCGAGACCCAGTACTTC.

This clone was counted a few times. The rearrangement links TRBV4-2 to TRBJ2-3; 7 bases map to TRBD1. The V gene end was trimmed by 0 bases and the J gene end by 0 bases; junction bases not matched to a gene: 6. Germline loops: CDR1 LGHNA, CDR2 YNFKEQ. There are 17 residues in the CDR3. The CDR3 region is CASSQEARGFSTDTQYF. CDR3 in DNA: TGTGCCAGCAGCCAAGAGGCCAGGGGGTTCAGCACAGATACGCAGTATTTT.

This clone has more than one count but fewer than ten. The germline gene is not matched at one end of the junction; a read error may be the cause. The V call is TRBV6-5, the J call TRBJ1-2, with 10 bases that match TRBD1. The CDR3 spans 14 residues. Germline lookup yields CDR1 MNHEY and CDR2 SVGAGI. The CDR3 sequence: CAISGDRGFDGYTF. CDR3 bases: TGTGCCATCAGTGGGGACAGGGGATTTGATGGCTACACCTTC.

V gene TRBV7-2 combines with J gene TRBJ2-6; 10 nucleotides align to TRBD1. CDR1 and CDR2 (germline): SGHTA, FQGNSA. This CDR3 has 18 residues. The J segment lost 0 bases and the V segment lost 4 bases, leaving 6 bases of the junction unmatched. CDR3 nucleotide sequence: TGTGCCAGCAGCTCTGGACAGGGGGAGAGCTCTGGGGCCAACGTCCTGACTTTC. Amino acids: CASSSGQGESSGANVLTF.

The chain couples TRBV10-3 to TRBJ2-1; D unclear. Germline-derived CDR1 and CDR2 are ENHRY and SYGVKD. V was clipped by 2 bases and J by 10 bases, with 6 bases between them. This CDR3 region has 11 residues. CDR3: CAISESEEQFF. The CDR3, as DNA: TGTGCCATCAGTGAGAGCGAGGAGCAGTTCTTC.

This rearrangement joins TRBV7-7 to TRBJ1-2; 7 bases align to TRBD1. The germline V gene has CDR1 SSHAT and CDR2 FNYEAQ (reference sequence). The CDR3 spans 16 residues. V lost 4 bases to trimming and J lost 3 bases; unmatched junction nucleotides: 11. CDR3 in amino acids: CASSSADREAYYGYTF. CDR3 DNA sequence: TGTGCCAGCAGCTCCGCCGACAGGGAAGCGTACTATGGCTACACCTTC.

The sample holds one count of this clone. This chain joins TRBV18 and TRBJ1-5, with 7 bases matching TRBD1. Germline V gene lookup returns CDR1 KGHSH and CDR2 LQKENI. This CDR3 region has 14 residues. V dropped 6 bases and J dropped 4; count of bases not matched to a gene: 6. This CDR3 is CASSADRANQPQHF. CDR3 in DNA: TGTGCCAGCTCCGCCGACAGGGCTAATCAGCCCCAGCATTTT.

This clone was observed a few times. CDR3 region: CASSLGQQEETQYF. CDR3 bases: TGTGCCAGCAGCTTGGGACAGCAAGAAGAGACCCAGTACTTC. The V gene is TRBV7-9, the J gene TRBJ2-5, with TRBD1 matching over 7 bases. The CDR3 runs to 14 residues. Trimming cost V 3 bases and J 3 bases; bases outside gene matches: 4. Germline CDR1 reads SEHNR; CDR2 reads FQNEAQ (reference sequence).

Here the CDR3 DNA reads TGTGCCAGCAGCCTCCAACAGGGGGCTACCTACGAGCAGTACTTC. Protein sequence: CASSLQQGATYEQYF. The V call is TRBV11-2, the J call TRBJ2-7, with 9 positions matching TRBD1. V shed 5 bases and J 2 bases; nucleotides not matched to a gene: 7. The CDR3 spans 15 residues. Germline CDR1 and CDR2: SGHAT and FQNNGV.

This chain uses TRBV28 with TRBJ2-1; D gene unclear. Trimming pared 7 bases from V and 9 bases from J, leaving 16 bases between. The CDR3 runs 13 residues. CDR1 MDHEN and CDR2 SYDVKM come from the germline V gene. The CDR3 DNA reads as TGTGCCAGCATAGGTGCGAACTGGGGTGAGCAGTTCTTC. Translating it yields CASIGANWGEQFF.

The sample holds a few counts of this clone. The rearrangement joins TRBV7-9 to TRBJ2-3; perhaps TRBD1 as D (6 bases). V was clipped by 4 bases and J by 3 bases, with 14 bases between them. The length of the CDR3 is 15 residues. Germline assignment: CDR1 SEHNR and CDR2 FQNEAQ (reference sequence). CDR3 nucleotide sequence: TGTGCCAGCAGCTCCCGGGACAAGGGGACAGATACGCAGTATTTT. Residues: CASSSRDKGTDTQYF.

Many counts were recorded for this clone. CDR3 protein: CASSIWRKNTEAFF. The CDR3 region has the DNA TGTGCCAGTAGTATCTGGAGGAAGAACACTGAAGCTTTCTTT. This chain links TRBV19 with TRBJ1-1; D is ambiguous. The germline V and J ends were trimmed by 3 bases and 1 base, with 9 bases remaining between them. The CDR3 totals 14 residues. Looked up from germline, CDR1 is LNHDA and CDR2 is SQIVND (reference sequence).

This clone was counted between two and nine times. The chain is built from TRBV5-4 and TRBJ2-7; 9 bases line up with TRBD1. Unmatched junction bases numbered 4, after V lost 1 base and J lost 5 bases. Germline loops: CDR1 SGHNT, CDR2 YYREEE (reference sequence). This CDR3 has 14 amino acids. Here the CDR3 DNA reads TGTGCCAGCAGCTTGACAGGGGGCTTTAACGAGCAGTACTTC. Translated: CASSLTGGFNEQYF.

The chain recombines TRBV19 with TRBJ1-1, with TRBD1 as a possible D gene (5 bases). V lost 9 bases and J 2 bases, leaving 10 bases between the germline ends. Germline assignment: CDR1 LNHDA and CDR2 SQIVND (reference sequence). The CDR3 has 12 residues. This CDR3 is CASLDSNTEAFF. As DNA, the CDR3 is TGTGCCAGCCTTGACAGCAACACTGAAGCTTTCTTT.